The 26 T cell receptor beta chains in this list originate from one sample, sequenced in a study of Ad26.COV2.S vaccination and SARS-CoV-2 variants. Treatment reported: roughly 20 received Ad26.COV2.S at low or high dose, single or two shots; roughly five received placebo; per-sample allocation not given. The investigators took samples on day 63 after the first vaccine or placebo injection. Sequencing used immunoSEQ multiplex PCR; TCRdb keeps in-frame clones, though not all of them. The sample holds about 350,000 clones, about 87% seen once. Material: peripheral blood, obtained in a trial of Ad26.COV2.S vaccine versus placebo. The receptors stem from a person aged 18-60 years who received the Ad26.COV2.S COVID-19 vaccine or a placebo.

CDR3: CASSYESGSTDTQYF. The CDR3 DNA is TGTGCCAGCAGTTACGAATCAGGGAGCACAGATACGCAGTATTTT. This chain connects TRBV6-5 to TRBJ2-3, with a weak D call TRBD1 (5 bases). The CDR3 is 15 amino acids. Germline loops: CDR1 MNHEY, CDR2 SVGAGI. V lost 2 bases and J 0 bases, leaving 9 bases between the germline ends.

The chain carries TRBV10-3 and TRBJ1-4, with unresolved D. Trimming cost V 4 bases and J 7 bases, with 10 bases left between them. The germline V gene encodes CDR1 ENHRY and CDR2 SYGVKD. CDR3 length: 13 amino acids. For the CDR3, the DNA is TGTGCCATCAGTGGGACTCACGGTGAAAAACTGTTTTTT. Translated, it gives CAISGTHGEKLFF.

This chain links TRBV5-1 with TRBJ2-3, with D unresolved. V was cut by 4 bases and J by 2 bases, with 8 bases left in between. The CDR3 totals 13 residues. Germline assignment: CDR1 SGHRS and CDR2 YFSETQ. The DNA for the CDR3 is TGCGCCAGCAGCCGAGCCTTCACAGATACGCAGTATTTT. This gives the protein CASSRAFTDTQYF.

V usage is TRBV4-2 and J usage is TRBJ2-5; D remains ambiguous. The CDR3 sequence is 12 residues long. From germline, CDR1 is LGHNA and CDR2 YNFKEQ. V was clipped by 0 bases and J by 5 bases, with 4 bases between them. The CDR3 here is CASSQEGETQYF. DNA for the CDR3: TGTGCCAGCAGCCAAGAAGGGGAGACCCAGTACTTC.

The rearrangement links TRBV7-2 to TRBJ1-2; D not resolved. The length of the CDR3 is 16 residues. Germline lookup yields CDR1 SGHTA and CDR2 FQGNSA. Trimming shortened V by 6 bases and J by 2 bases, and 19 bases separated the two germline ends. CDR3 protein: CASSHPEGYSNYGYTF. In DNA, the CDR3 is TGTGCCAGCAGTCATCCGGAAGGATACTCGAACTATGGCTACACCTTC.

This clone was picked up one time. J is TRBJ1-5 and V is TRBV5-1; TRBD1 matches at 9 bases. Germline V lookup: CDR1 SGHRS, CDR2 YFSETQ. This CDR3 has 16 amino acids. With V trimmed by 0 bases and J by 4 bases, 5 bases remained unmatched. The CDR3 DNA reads TGCGCCAGCAGCTTGGACGGGACAGGGAATAATCAGCCCCAGCATTTT. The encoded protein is CASSLDGTGNNQPQHF.

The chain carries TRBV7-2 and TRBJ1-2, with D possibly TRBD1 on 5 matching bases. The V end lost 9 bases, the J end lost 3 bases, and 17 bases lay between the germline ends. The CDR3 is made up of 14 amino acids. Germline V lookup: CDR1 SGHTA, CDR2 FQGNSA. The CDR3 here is CASTSDGAYYGYTF. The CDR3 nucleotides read TGTGCCAGTACTTCTGACGGGGCATACTATGGCTACACCTTC.

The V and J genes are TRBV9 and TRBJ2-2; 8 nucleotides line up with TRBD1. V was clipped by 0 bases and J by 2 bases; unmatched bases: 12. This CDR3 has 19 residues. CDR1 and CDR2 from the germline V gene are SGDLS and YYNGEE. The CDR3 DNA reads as TGTGCCAGCAGCGTAGGGGGGATGACGACAGGGGCTAACACCGGGGAGCTGTTTTTT. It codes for CASSVGGMTTGANTGELFF.

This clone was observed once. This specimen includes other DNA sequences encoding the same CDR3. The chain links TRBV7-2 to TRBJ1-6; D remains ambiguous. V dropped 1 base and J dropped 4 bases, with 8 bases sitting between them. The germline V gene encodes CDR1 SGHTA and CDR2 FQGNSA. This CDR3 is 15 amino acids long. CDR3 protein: CASSLGTGYNSPLHF. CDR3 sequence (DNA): TGTGCCAGCAGCTTAGGAACGGGGTATAATTCACCCCTCCACTTT.

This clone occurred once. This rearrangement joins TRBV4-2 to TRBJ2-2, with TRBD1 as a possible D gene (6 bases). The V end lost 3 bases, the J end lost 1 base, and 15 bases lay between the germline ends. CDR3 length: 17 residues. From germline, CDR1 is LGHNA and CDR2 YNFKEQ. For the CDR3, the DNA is TGTGCCAGCAGCCAGGGACACCTACGACAGAACACCGGGGAGCTGTTTTTT. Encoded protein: CASSQGHLRQNTGELFF.

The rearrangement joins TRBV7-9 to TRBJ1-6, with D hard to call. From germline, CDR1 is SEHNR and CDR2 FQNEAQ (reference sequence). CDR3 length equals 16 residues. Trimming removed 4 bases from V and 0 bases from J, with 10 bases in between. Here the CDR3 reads CASSSEGSSYNSPLHF. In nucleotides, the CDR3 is TGTGCCAGCAGCTCCGAGGGCAGCTCCTATAATTCACCCCTCCACTTT.

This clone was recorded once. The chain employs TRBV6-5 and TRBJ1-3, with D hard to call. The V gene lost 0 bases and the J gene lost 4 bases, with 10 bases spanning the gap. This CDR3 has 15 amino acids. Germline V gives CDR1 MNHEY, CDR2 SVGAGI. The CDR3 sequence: CASSYSKGPGNTIYF. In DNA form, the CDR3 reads TGTGCCAGCAGTTACTCGAAAGGGCCGGGAAACACCATATATTTT.

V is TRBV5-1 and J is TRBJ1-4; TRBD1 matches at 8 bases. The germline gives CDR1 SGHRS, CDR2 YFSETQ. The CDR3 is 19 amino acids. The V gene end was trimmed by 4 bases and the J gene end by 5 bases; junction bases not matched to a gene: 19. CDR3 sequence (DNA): TGCGCCAGCAGCATCCTACCGGGACAGGCACGTAGTCGAAATGAAAAACTGTTTTTT. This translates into CASSILPGQARSRNEKLFF.

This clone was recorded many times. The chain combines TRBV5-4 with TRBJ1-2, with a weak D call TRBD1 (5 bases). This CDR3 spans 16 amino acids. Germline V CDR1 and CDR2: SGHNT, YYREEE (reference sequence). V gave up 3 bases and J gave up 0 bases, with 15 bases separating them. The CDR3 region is CASSSGTAGTNYGYTF. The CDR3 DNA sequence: TGTGCCAGCAGCTCCGGGACGGCAGGGACTAACTATGGCTACACCTTC.

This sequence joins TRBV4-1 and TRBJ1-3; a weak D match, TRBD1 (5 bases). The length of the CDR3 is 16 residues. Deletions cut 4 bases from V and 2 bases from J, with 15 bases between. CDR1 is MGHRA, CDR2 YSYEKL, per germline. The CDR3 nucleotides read TGCGCCAGCAGCCCAAACGCCTGGGGGGCTGGAAACACCATATATTTT. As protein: CASSPNAWGAGNTIYF.

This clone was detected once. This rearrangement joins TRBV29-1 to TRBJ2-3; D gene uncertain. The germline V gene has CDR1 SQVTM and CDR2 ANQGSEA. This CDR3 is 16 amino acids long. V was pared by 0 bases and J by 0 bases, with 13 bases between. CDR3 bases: TGCAGCGTTGAAGATCGTCTTAAGCTCAGCACAGATACGCAGTATTTT. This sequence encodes CSVEDRLKLSTDTQYF.

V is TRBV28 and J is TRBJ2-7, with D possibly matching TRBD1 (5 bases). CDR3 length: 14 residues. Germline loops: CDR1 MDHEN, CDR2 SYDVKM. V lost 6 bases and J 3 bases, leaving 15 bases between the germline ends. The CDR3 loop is CASRTLTENYEQYF. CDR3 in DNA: TGTGCCAGCAGGACCTTGACAGAAAACTACGAGCAGTACTTC. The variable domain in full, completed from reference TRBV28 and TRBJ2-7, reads DVKVTQSSRYLVKRTGEKVFLECVQDMDHENMFWYRQDPGLGLRLIYFSYDVKMKEKGDIPEGYSVSREKKERFSLILESASTNQTSMYLCASRTLTENYEQYFGPGTRLTVT.

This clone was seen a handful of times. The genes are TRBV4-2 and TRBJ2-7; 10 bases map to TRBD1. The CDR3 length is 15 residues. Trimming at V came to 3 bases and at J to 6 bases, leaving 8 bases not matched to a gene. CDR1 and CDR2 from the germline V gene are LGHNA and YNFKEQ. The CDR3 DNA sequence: TGTGCCAGCAGCCACATTAGACAGGGGGCAGGCGAGCAGTACTTC. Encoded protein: CASSHIRQGAGEQYF.

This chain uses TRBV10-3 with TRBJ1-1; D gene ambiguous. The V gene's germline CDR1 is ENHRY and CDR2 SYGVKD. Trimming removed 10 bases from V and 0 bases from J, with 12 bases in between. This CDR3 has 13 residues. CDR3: CATTQNMNTEAFF. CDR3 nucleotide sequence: TGTGCCACTACGCAGAACATGAACACTGAAGCTTTCTTT.

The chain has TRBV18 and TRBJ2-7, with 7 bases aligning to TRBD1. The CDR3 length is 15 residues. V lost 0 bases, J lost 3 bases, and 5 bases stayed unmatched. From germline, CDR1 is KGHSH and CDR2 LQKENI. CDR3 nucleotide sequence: TGTGCCAGCTCACCACCGGGACAGCCCTACTACGAGCAGTACTTC. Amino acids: CASSPPGQPYYEQYF.

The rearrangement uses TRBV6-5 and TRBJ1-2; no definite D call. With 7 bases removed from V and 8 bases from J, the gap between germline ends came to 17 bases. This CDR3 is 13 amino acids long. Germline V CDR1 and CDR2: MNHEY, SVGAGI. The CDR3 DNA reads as TGTGCCAGCACCCCCGGAGCATCTTGGGGCTACACCTTC. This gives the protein CASTPGASWGYTF.

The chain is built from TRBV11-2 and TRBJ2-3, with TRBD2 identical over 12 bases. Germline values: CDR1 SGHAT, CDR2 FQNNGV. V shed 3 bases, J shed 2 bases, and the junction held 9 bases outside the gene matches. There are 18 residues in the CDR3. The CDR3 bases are TGTGCCAGCAGCTTCATCGGACTAGCGGGATTAACCACAGATACGCAGTATTTT. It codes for CASSFIGLAGLTTDTQYF.

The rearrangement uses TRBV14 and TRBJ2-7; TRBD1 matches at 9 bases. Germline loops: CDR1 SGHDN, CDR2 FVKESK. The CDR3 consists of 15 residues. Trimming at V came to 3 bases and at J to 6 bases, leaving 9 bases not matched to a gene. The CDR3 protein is CASSHQRDRALEQYF. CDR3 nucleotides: TGTGCCAGCAGCCACCAGCGGGACAGGGCCCTCGAGCAGTACTTC.

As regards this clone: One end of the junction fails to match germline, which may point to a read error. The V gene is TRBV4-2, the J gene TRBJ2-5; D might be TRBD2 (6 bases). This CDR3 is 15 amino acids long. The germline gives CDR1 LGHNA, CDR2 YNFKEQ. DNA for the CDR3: TGTGCCAGCAGTCAAGTTACGGGAGTCGGAGAGACCCAGTACTTC. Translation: CASSQVTGVGETQYF.

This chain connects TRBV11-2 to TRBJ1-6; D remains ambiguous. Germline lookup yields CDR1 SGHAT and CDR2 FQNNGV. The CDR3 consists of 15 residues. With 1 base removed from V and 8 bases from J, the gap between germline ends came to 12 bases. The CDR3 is CASSLGAVPHSPLHF. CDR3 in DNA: TGTGCCAGCAGCTTAGGTGCAGTCCCACATTCACCCCTCCACTTT.

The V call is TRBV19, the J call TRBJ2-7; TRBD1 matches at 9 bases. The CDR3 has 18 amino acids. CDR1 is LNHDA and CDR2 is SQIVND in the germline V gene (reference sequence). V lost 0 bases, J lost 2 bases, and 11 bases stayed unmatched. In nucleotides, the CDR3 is TGTGCCAGTAGTATAGAGTATATCGGGACAGGGAGAACCTACGAGCAGTACTTC. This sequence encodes CASSIEYIGTGRTYEQYF.